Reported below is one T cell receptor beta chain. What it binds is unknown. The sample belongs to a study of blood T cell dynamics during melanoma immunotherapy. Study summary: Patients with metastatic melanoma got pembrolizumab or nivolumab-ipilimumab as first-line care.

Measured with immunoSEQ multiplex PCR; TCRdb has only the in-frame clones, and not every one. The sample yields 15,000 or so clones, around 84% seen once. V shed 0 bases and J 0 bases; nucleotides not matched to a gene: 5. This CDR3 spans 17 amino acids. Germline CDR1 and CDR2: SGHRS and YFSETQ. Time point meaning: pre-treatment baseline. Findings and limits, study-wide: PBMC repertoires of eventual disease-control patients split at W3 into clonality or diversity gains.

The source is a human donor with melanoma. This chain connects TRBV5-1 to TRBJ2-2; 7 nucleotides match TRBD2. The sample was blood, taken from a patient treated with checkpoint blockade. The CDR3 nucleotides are TGCGCCAGCAGCTTGGATGCACGGGGGGCGAACACCGGGGAGCTGTTTTTT. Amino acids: CASSLDARGANTGELFF.